This T cell receptor (beta chain) came from a study of shared clonotypes between healthy human individuals. Sequencing used immunoSEQ multiplex PCR; TCRdb keeps in-frame clones, though not all of them. The data hold roughly 640,000 clones, with around 97% observed a single time. V was trimmed by 5 bases and J by 0 bases, leaving 8 bases between them. Per germline, CDR1 SEHNR and CDR2 FQNEAQ (reference sequence). The CDR3 sequence is 13 residues long. The chain joins TRBV7-9 to TRBJ2-7; D is uncertain. This receptor was taken from a woman under 40 in good health. The specimen sequenced was naive CD4+ T cells sorted from blood. Subset of the sample: CD45RA+ positively selected. As DNA, the CDR3 is TGTGCCAGCAGCGCCACAGTCTCCTACGAGCAGTACTTC. Protein: CASSATVSYEQYF.